This T cell receptor beta chain was obtained from a study of regulatory T cells in long-lasting Graves disease. Study conclusions and caveats: Accuracy might have suffered from few samples.

Construction of TCR beta libraries relied on iRepertoire HTBI primers and on Arm-PCR targeting CDR3 regions. In the authors' methods: Looking across samples, the authors found approximately 60 TRBV and some 13 TRBJ segments. One entry per CDR3 protein, called by TCRdb with MiXCR from the multiplex PCR reads. The V and J calls and clone size come from TCRdb's table, not from the authors' own analysis. The repertoire has 400,000 to 500,000 distinct CDR3 sequences, 20% to 25% of them found once; the top ten carry roughly 7.7%. The CDR3 spans 11 residues. Germline V lookup: CDR1 SGHTA, CDR2 FQGNSA. The V gene lost 4 bases and the J gene lost 5 bases, with 6 bases spanning the gap. About this clonotype itself: Antigen: not known.

Time point denoted: persistent/refractory GD, antithyroid drugs over 5 years with positive TRAb. RNA from PBMCs was the source of the TCR library. This sequence originates from a female donor with Graves disease. V gene TRBV7-2 combines with J gene TRBJ2-7; D not certain. The input for sequencing was peripheral blood mononuclear cells (PBMCs), taken when the disease was refractory, from a patient treated with antithyroid drugs. The CDR3 DNA sequence: TGTGCCAGCAGCTCCAGTCACGAGCAGTACTTC. Its translation: CASSSSHEQYF.